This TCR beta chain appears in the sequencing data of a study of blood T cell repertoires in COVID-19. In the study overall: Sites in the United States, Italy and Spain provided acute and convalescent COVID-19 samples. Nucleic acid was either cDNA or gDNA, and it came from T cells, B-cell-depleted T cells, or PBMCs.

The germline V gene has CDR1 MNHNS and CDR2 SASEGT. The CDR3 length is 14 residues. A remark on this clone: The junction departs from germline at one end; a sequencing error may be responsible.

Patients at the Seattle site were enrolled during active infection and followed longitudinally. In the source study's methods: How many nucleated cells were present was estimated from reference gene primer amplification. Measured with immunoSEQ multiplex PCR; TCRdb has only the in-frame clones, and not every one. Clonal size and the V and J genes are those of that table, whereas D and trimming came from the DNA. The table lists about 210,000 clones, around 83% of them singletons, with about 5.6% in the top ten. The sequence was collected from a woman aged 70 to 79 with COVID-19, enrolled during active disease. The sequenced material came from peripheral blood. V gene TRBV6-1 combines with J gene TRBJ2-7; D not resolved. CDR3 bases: TGTGCCAGCAGTGAATATGCGAGTAACTACCAGCAGTACTTC. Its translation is CASSEYASNYQQYF.